This TCR beta chain was documented in a study of monozygotic twins with inflammatory bowel disease. Study-wide findings and caveats: Neither one strong signal nor one clonotype associated with IBD was supported.

Making each TCR library took roughly 3,200 ng of total RNA. TCRalpha and TCRbeta cDNA went through two nested PCRs of approximately 17 and 9 cycles. TCRdb reworked the 5' RACE reads into one entry per CDR3 protein, no DNA. The sample table sets out fewer than 550,000 distinct CDR3 sequences. Concerning this clonotype: Its antigen is not known.

The germline gives CDR1 DFQATT, CDR2 SNEGSKA (reference sequence). This CDR3 has 12 residues. Sequencing input: blood. V usage is TRBV20-1 and J usage is TRBJ2-1; TCRdb designates TRBD2, a call that cannot be tested without DNA. The TCR originated in a human donor with ulcerative colitis or Crohn's disease, or a healthy co-twin of an affected twin (not recorded which). The CDR3 loop is CSAPHSYNEQFF.